The entry that follows covers one TCR beta chain sequence. Time point meaning: pretreatment peripheral blood. Sample contribution per patient ranged from 1 to 8, covering pretreatment and on-treatment. The data were obtained in a study of PD-L1 blockade in urothelial cancer. Study-level background: Blood drawn 3 weeks (second dose) and 6 weeks after treatment start was analyzed.

CDR1 SEHNR and CDR2 FQNEAQ come from the germline V gene (reference sequence). The CDR3 spans 14 residues. The junction had 4 bases not matched to a gene; V was cut back by 6 bases and J by 3 bases. Each PCR received spiked synthetic TCR analog templates. The assay was immunoSEQ multiplex PCR, and TCRdb's table has in-frame clones only and misses some. The sample consists of about 63,000 clones, roughly 76% of them appearing once. This specimen was PBMCs, taken around atezolizumab (anti-PD-L1) treatment. The TCR was taken from a man aged 70-80 years with urothelial cancer. The chain uses TRBV7-9 and TRBJ2-3, with TRBD1 matching over 9 bases. The CDR3 spells CASRPQGATDTQYF. As DNA, the CDR3 is TGTGCCAGCAGACCACAGGGGGCAACAGATACGCAGTATTTT.